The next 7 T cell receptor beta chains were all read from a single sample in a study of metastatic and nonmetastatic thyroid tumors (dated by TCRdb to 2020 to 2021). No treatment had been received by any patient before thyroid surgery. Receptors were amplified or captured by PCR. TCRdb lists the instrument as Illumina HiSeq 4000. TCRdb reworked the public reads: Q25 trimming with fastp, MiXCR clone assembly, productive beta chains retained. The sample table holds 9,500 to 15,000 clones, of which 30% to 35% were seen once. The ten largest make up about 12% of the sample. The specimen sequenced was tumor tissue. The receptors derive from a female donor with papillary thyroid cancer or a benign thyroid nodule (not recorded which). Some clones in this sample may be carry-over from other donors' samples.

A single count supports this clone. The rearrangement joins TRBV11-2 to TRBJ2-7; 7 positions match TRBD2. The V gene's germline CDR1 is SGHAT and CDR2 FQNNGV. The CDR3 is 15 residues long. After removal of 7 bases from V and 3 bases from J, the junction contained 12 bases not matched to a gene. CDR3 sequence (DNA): TGTGCCAGCACCCGATCGTCGGGGGGATTCTACGAGCAGTACTTC. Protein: CASTRSSGGFYEQYF.

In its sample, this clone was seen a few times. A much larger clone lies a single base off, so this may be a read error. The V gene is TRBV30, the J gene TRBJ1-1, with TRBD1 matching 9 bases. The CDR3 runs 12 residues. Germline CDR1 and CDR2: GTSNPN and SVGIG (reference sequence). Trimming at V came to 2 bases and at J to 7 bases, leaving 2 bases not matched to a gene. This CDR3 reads CAWSRTGDEAFF. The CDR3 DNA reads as TGTGCCTGGAGTAGGACAGGGGATGAAGCTTTCTTT. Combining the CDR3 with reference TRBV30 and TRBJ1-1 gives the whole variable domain SQTIHQWPATLVQPVGSPLSLECTVEGTSNPNLYWYRQAAGRGLQLLFYSVGIGQISSEVPQNLSASRPQDRQFILSSKKLLLSDSGFYLCAWSRTGDEAFFGQGTRLTVV.

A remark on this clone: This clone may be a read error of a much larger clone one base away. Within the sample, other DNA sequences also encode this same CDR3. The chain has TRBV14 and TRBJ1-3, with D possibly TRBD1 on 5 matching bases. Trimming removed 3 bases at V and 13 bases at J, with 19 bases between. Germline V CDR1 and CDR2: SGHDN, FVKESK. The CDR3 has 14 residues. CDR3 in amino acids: CASSQGGSGNIIYF. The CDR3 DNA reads TGTGCCAGCAGCCAGGGGGGATCGGGAAACATTATATATTTT.

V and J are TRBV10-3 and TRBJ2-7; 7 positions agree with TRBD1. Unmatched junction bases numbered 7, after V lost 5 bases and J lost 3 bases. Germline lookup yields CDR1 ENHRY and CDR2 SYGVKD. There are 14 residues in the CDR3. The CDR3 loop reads CAISPRGQDYEQYF. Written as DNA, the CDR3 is TGTGCCATCAGTCCTAGAGGACAGGACTACGAGCAGTACTTC.

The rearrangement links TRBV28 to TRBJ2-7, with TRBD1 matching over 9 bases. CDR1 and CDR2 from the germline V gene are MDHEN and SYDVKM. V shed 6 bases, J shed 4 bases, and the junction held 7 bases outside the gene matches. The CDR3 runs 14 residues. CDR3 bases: TGTGCCAGCAGCACAAACAGGGGGCGGTACGAGCAGTACTTC. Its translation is CASSTNRGRYEQYF.

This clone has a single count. Here the CDR3 reads CSARQRDYPYEQYF. The CDR3 bases are TGCAGTGCTAGACAGCGGGACTATCCCTACGAGCAGTACTTC. The gene calls are TRBV20-1 and TRBJ2-7; 7 bases map to TRBD2. Trimming cost V 2 bases and J 2 bases; bases outside gene matches: 6. The germline CDR1 and CDR2 sequences are DFQATT and SNEGSKA (reference sequence). The CDR3 totals 14 residues.

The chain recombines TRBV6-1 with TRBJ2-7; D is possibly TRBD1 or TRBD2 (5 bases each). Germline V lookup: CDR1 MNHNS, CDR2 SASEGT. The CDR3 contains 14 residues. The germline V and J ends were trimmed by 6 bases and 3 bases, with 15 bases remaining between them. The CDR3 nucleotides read TGTGCCAGCAGACCGGGACGGATAAACTACGAGCAGTACTTC. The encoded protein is CASRPGRINYEQYF.